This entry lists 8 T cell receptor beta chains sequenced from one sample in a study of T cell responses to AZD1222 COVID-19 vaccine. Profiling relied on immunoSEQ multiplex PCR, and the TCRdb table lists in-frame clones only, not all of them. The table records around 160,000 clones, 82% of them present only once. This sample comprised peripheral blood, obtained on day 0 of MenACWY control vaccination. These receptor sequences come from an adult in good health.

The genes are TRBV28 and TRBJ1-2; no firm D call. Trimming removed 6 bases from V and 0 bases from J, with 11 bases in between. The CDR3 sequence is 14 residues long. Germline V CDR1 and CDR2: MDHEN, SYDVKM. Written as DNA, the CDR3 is TGTGCCAGCAGAACCATACGCGCTAACTATGGCTACACCTTC. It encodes CASRTIRANYGYTF.

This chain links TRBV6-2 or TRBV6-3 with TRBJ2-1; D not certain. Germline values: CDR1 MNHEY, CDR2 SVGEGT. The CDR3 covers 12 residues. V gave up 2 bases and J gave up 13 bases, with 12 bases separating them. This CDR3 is CASSYRVLSQFF. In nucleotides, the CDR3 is TGTGCCAGCAGTTACCGGGTCCTCTCACAGTTCTTC.

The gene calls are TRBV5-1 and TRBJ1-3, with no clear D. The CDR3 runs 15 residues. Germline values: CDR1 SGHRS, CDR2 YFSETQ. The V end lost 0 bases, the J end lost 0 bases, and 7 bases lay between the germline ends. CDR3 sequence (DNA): TGCGCCAGCAGCTTGGCCGGTAACTCTGGAAACACCATATATTTT. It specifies CASSLAGNSGNTIYF.

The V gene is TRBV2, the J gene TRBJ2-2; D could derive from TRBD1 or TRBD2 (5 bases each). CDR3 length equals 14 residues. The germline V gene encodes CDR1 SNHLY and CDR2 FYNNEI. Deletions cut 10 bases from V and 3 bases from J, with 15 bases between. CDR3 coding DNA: TGTGCCACCCGACGGGGCCAACACACCGGGGAGCTGTTTTTT. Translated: CATRRGQHTGELFF.

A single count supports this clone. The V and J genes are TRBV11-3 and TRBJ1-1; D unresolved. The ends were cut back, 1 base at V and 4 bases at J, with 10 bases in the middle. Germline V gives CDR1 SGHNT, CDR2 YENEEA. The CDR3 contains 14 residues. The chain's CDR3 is CASSLGGGSTEAFF. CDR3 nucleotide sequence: TGTGCCAGCAGCTTAGGTGGCGGTTCCACTGAAGCTTTCTTT.

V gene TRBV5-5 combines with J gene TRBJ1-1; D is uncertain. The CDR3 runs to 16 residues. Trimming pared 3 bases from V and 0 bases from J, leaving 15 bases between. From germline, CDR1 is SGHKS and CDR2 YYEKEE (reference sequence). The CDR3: CASSSLQNQMNTEAFF. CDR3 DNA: TGTGCCAGCAGCTCGCTTCAGAACCAGATGAACACTGAAGCTTTCTTT. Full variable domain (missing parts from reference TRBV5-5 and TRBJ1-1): DAGVTQSPTHLIKTRGQQVTLRCSPISGHKSVSWYQQVLGQGPQFIFQYYEKEERGRGNFPDRFSARQFPNYSSELNVNALLLGDSALYLCASSSLQNQMNTEAFFGQGTRLTVV.

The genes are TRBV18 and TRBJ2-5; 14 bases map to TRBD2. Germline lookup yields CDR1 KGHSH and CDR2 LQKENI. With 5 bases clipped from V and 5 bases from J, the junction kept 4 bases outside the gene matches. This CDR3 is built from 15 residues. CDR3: CASSRLAGGMETQYF. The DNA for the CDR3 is TGTGCCAGCTCAAGACTAGCGGGGGGGATGGAGACCCAGTACTTC.

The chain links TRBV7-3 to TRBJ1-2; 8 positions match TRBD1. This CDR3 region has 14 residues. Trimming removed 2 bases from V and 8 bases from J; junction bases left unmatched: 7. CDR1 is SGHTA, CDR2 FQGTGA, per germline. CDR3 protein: CASSLDRGSGGYTF. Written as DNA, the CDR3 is TGTGCCAGCAGCTTAGACAGGGGATCGGGCGGCTACACCTTC.